This passage covers 6 T cell receptor beta chains from one sample sequenced in a study of blood T cell repertoires in COVID-19. Only in-frame clones appear in the TCRdb table, and some are missing; sequencing was by immunoSEQ multiplex PCR. The sample includes about 100,000 clones, around nine tenths of them seen just once. Sequenced: peripheral blood. All receptors come from a woman over 75 with acute or convalescent COVID-19.

This clone came up a few times. The DNA of the CDR3 is TGTGCCAGCAGTGAAAGGGGGAACGTGAGGACTGAAGCTTTCTTT. Its protein is CASSERGNVRTEAFF. The gene calls are TRBV2 and TRBJ1-1; a possible D gene is TRBD1 (6 bases). V was trimmed by 2 bases and J by 5 bases, leaving 15 bases between them. CDR3 length: 15 amino acids. The germline V gene encodes CDR1 SNHLY and CDR2 FYNNEI.

This clone appeared a few times. This rearrangement joins TRBV27 to TRBJ1-4; 7 bases map to TRBD1. V dropped 7 bases and J dropped 3; count of bases not matched to a gene: 5. The CDR3 contains 14 residues. Germline V gene sequence: CDR1 MNHEY, CDR2 SMNVEV (reference sequence). Here the CDR3 reads CASNTTGANEKLFF. In nucleotides, the CDR3 is TGTGCCAGCAACACAACAGGGGCTAATGAAAAACTGTTTTTT.

Only one count was recorded for this clone. The chain is built from TRBV5-1 and TRBJ2-7; maybe TRBD1 (6 bases). There are 15 residues in the CDR3. V was clipped by 4 bases and J by 3 bases, with 17 bases between them. Germline loops: CDR1 SGHRS, CDR2 YFSETQ. DNA for the CDR3: TGCGCCAGCAGCGGCCTAGCTGGGGGCGGCTACGAGCAGTACTTC. It codes for CASSGLAGGGYEQYF.

The chain recombines TRBV6-5 with TRBJ1-1, with D unclear. Trimming cost V 6 bases and J 0 bases, with 8 bases left between them. Per germline, CDR1 MNHEY and CDR2 SVGAGI. The CDR3 totals 13 residues. CDR3 protein: CASRLGVNTEAFF. In DNA form, the CDR3 reads TGTGCCAGCAGACTTGGAGTGAACACTGAAGCTTTCTTT.

The chain combines TRBV11-2 with TRBJ1-6; no reliable D call. V gave up 5 bases and J gave up 7 bases, with 12 bases separating them. The CDR3 length is 14 residues. Germline CDR1 reads SGHAT; CDR2 reads FQNNGV. In DNA form, the CDR3 reads TGTGCCAGCAGCGTGGGTAGCGGGAATTCACCCCTCCACTTT. Translated: CASSVGSGNSPLHF.

The rearrangement uses TRBV27 and TRBJ1-3; TRBD1 matches 8 bases. The CDR3 length is 16 residues. From germline, CDR1 is MNHEY and CDR2 SMNVEV (reference sequence). Germline trimming cut 6 bases from V and 0 bases from J; bases unmatched to any gene: 7. The CDR3 sequence: CASRRQGQGSGNTIYF. CDR3 DNA: TGTGCCAGCAGACGACAGGGGCAGGGCTCTGGAAACACCATATATTTT.